The 18 T cell receptor beta chains below all came from one sample that was sequenced in a study of T cells after yellow fever vaccination (dated by TCRdb to between 2019 and 2020). Library construction relied on 5' RACE. Sequenced using an Illumina HiSeq 2500. The public sequencing data were trimmed at Q25 with fastp and processed into clonotypes with MiXCR by TCRdb, which kept only in-frame beta chains. One record per CDR3 amino acid sequence lists the most common genes and DNA. Here the sample has 500,000 to 650,000 distinct CDR3 sequences; 9% to 15% occur a single time. Just under 15% of the sample is taken by the ten largest. The sample's treatment or condition label, decoded: live attenuated yellow fever vaccine strain. Specimen: PBMCs, collected on the day of the yellow fever booster vaccination. Receptors originate from a man in his thirties or forties who received the YFV17D yellow fever vaccine.

The rearrangement links TRBV7-3 to TRBJ2-1, with 14 bases aligning to TRBD2. This CDR3 has 14 residues. CDR1 is SGHTA and CDR2 is FQGTGA in the germline V gene. Trimming at V came to 6 bases and at J to 8 bases, leaving 3 bases not matched to a gene. Here the CDR3 DNA reads TGTGCCAGCAGACGGGGACTAGCGGGAGATGAGCAGTTCTTC. Translating gives CASRRGLAGDEQFF.

The V gene is TRBV19, the J gene TRBJ2-7; 8 bases agree with TRBD2. Germline V gene data show CDR1 as LNHDA and CDR2 as SQIVND (reference sequence). Germline trimming cut 4 bases from V and 2 bases from J; bases unmatched to any gene: 7. CDR3 length: 15 amino acids. The CDR3 spells CASSTAGGTTYEQYF. The CDR3 bases are TGTGCCAGTAGTACTGCGGGAGGCACCACCTACGAGCAGTACTTC.

This clonotype was found a few times. The chain has TRBV4-2 and TRBJ2-1; D is possibly TRBD1 (7 bases). V dropped 6 bases and J dropped 1 base, with 16 bases sitting between them. The CDR3 runs to 16 residues. CDR1 LGHNA and CDR2 YNFKEQ come from the germline V gene. The CDR3 protein is CASSQGGARSYNEQFF. In DNA, the CDR3 is TGTGCCAGCAGTCAGGGGGGCGCCCGGTCCTACAATGAGCAGTTCTTC.

The table lists this clonotype with a few counts. The chain couples TRBV5-1 to TRBJ2-7; D may be TRBD2 (5 bases). CDR3 length: 14 residues. V was trimmed by 3 bases and J by 6 bases, leaving 16 bases between them. Germline lookup yields CDR1 SGHRS and CDR2 YFSETQ. The CDR3 nucleotides are TGCGCCAGCAGCTCGGGGTCCGCTACTCGCGAGCAGTACTTC. It translates to CASSSGSATREQYF.

Only a few counts were recorded for this clonotype. The V and J genes are TRBV5-6 and TRBJ1-2; no clear D gene. The CDR3 consists of 12 residues. From germline, CDR1 is SGHDT and CDR2 YYEEEE. V lost 3 bases and J 8 bases, leaving 11 bases between the germline ends. CDR3 nucleotide sequence: TGTGCCAGCAGCTCCGGGATAGCGGGCTACACCTTC. Its protein product is CASSSGIAGYTF.

This clonotype was recorded a few times. The gene calls are TRBV7-2 and TRBJ2-3; 10 bases align to TRBD2. The V and J ends lost 0 bases and 6 bases, in that order; junction bases with no gene match: 3. This CDR3 comprises 15 residues. Germline lookup yields CDR1 SGHTA and CDR2 FQGNSA. The CDR3 sequence is CASSLAAGGADTQYF. The CDR3 nucleotides are TGTGCCAGCAGCTTAGCAGCGGGAGGGGCGGATACGCAGTATTTT.

This clonotype was seen at least ten times. The rearrangement joins TRBV19 to TRBJ2-7, with a weak D call TRBD1 (5 bases). Germline CDR1 is LNHDA and CDR2 is SQIVND (reference sequence). Trimming removed 5 bases from V and 4 bases from J, with 9 bases in between. This CDR3 comprises 12 residues. The CDR3 here is CASSAQGYEQYF. The CDR3 DNA reads TGTGCCAGTAGTGCTCAGGGTTACGAGCAGTACTTC.

The chain employs TRBV7-2 and TRBJ2-4; D not resolved. The V end was cut by 5 bases, the J end by 0 bases, with 11 bases between. This CDR3 comprises 15 residues. CDR1 and CDR2 (germline): SGHTA, FQGNSA. The chain's CDR3 is CASSLSVLAKNIQYF. In DNA form, the CDR3 reads TGTGCCAGCAGCCTTTCGGTTCTAGCCAAAAACATTCAGTACTTC.

In this sample, this clonotype turned up a few times. The chain links TRBV7-9 to TRBJ2-3; maybe TRBD2 (6 bases). The germline V gene has CDR1 SEHNR and CDR2 FQNEAQ (reference sequence). This CDR3 is built from 15 residues. V was cut by 3 bases and J by 0 bases, with 10 bases left in between. The CDR3 DNA follows: TGTGCCAGCAGCTTTTGGGGGACTAGCACAGATACGCAGTATTTT. Its protein product is CASSFWGTSTDTQYF.

The rearrangement joins TRBV5-6 to TRBJ2-5; D could derive from TRBD1 or TRBD2 (5 bases each). This CDR3 comprises 15 residues. Trimming removed 1 base from V and 5 bases from J, with 15 bases in between. Germline CDR1 SGHDT, CDR2 YYEEEE. This chain's CDR3 is CASSLLGDQPETQYF. CDR3 coding DNA: TGTGCCAGCAGCTTGCTGGGGGATCAACCGGAGACCCAGTACTTC.

This clonotype was counted a few times. V usage is TRBV7-2 and J usage is TRBJ1-5, with D unclear. This CDR3 is 14 amino acids long. CDR1 is SGHTA and CDR2 is FQGNSA in the germline V gene. Trimming left V 1 base short and J 3 bases short, with 7 bases between. CDR3 loop: CASSLGAVNQPQHF. CDR3 coding DNA: TGTGCCAGCAGCTTAGGCGCAGTCAATCAGCCCCAGCATTTT.

The chain employs TRBV19 and TRBJ2-1; tentatively, D is TRBD2 (7 bases). This CDR3 region has 16 residues. Germline CDR1 reads LNHDA; CDR2 reads SQIVND (reference sequence). Deletions cut 5 bases from V and 1 base from J, with 15 bases between. The CDR3 loop reads CASSPVGGGSYNEQFF. The CDR3 region has the DNA TGTGCCAGTAGTCCAGTAGGGGGGGGGTCCTACAATGAGCAGTTCTTC.

This clonotype was counted only a few times. This chain uses TRBV12-3 or TRBV12-4 with TRBJ1-2; TRBD1 aligns across 7 bases. This CDR3 has 14 residues. V trimming: 7 bases; J trimming: 7 bases; junction bases outside the gene matches: 12. The CDR3 bases are TGTGCCAGCATCTCCTCTCCTCGGACAGGTGGCTACACCTTC. Protein: CASISSPRTGGYTF.

This clonotype was observed at least ten times. This chain links TRBV5-1 with TRBJ2-5; the match to TRBD2 covers 9 bases. Per germline, CDR1 SGHRS and CDR2 YFSETQ. CDR3 length: 15 residues. With 4 bases clipped from V and 2 bases from J, the junction kept 6 bases outside the gene matches. As DNA, the CDR3 is TGCGCCAGCAGCGCTTTGACTAGCGGACAAGAGACCCAGTACTTC. Amino acids: CASSALTSGQETQYF.

This clonotype was found a few times. This sequence joins TRBV20-1 and TRBJ2-2, with 14 bases aligning to TRBD2. Germline V gives CDR1 DFQATT, CDR2 SNEGSKA (reference sequence). The CDR3 covers 17 residues. Germline trimming cut 3 bases from V and 4 bases from J; bases unmatched to any gene: 7. CDR3 bases: TGCAGTGCTAGGGGACTAGCGGGAGTAATTGGCACCGGGGAGCTGTTTTTT. Translation gives CSARGLAGVIGTGELFF.

The chain uses TRBV4-3 and TRBJ2-3; possibly TRBD2 for D (6 bases). CDR3 length: 13 amino acids. With 1 base removed from V and 7 bases from J, the gap between germline ends came to 9 bases. Germline V lookup: CDR1 LGHNA, CDR2 YSLEER. The CDR3 DNA reads TGCGCCAGCAGCCAAGTACTAGCTTATACGCAGTATTTT. Amino acids: CASSQVLAYTQYF.

The DNA for the CDR3 is TGCGCCAGCAGCTTGGCCGTGGCTAGCGGGATCGATGAGCAGTTCTTC. This encodes CASSLAVASGIDEQFF. The chain has TRBV5-1 and TRBJ2-1; 9 bases fit TRBD2. Germline assignment: CDR1 SGHRS and CDR2 YFSETQ. J gave up 8 bases and V 0 bases, and 9 bases lay outside the gene matches. The CDR3 is 16 residues long. Full variable domain (outside the CDR3, taken from reference TRBV5-1 and TRBJ2-1): KAGVTQTPRYLIKTRGQQVTLSCSPISGHRSVSWYQQTPGQGLQFLFEYFSETQRNKGNFPGRFSGRQFSNSRSEMNVSTLELGDSALYLCASSLAVASGIDEQFFGPGTRLTVL.

This clonotype showed up many times. The rearrangement links TRBV29-1 to TRBJ2-3; 9 bases are a match to TRBD2. CDR3 size: 15 residues. Germline assignment: CDR1 SQVTM and CDR2 ANQGSEA. V lost 1 base and J lost 3; bases outside the gene matches: 5. The CDR3 DNA sequence: TGCAGCGTTGAAGGAGGGCTAGCGGGAACAGATACGCAGTATTTT. Translation: CSVEGGLAGTDTQYF.